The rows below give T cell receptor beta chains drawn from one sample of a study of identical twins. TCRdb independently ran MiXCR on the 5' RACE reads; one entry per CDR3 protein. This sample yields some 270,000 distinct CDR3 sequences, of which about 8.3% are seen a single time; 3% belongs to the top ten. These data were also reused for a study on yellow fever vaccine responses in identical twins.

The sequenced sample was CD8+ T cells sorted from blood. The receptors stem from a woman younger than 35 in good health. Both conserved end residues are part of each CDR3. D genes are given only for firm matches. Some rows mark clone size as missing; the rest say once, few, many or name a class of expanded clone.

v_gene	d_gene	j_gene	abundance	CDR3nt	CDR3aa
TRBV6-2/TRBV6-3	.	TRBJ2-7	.	TGTGCCAGCGCCCCAGGGGTGGGAGCCTACGAGCAGTACTTC	CASAPGVGAYEQYF
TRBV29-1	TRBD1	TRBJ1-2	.	TGCAGCGCCGGACAGGTTCAACAGAAATATGGCTACACCTTC	CSAGQVQQKYGYTF
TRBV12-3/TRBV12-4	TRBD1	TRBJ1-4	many	TGTGCCAGCAGTACCTCGGACAGGGATGAAAAACTGTTTTTT	CASSTSDRDEKLFF
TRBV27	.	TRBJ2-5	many	TGTGCCAGCAGTTTATCTGGCCGCGGATTTTCGGGCCAAGAGACCCAGTACTTC	CASSLSGRGFSGQETQYF
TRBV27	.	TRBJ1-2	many	TGTGCCAGCAGTTGGGGCTCTAACTATGGCTACACCTTC	CASSWGSNYGYTF
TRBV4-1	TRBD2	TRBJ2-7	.	TGCGCCAGCAGCCACCGAGATAGCGGGGTATACTCCTACGAGCAGTACTTC	CASSHRDSGVYSYEQYF
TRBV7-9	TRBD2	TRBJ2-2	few	TGTGCCAGCAGCTCCAACTCAGCGGGGGAGCCCACCGGGGAGCTGTTTTTT	CASSSNSAGEPTGELFF
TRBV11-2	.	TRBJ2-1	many	TGTGCCAGCAGCTCTAGGGGGGAGCAGTTCTTC	CASSSRGEQFF
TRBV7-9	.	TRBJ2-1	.	TGTGCCAGCAGCTTAGTACCAGGGGTCAGGGATGAGCAGTTCTTC	CASSLVPGVRDEQFF
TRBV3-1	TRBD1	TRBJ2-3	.	TGTGCCAGCAGCCAAGTTTTTGACAGGGTGTTCACAGATACGCAGTATTTT	CASSQVFDRVFTDTQYF
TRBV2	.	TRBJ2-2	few	TGTGCCAGCAGTGCGGCCGGGACCGGGGACACCGGGGAGCTGTTTTTT	CASSAAGTGDTGELFF
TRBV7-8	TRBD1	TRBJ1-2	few	TGTGCCAGCAGCAGGGGACAGAACTATGGCTACACCTTC	CASSRGQNYGYTF
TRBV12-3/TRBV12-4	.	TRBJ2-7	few	TGTGCCAGCAGTTTAGGGTCAGGGATCTACGAGCAGTACTTC	CASSLGSGIYEQYF
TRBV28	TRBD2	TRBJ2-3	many	TGTGCCAGCAGTTTCCCCTTCGGGACTAGGGCAGATACGCAGTATTTT	CASSFPFGTRADTQYF
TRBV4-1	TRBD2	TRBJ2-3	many	TGCGCCAGCAGCGAGACAGCGGGGGGCACAGATACGCAGTATTTT	CASSETAGGTDTQYF
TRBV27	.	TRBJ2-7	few	TGTGCCAGCAGTTATTACCTTGGGGGGGCCGAGCAGTACTTC	CASSYYLGGAEQYF
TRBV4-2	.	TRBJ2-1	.	TGTGCCAGCAGCCAAGACCTAGCCGACCTCTACAATGAGCAGTTCTTC	CASSQDLADLYNEQFF
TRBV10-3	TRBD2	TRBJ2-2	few	TGTGCCGCAATGGGACTAGCGGGGACCGGGGAGCTGTTTTTT	CAAMGLAGTGELFF
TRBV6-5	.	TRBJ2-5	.	TGTGCCAGCAGCTTACAGGGTACCTCTAAAGAGACCCAGTACTTC	CASSLQGTSKETQYF
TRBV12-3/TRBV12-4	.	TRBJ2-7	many	TGTGCCAGCAGTTTAGGGGGTCCAACCTACGAGCAGTACTTC	CASSLGGPTYEQYF
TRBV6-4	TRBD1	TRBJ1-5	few	TGTGCCAGCAGTCAACAGGGGGGAGAGGGTCAGCCCCAGCATTTT	CASSQQGGEGQPQHF
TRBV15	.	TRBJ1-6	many	TGTGCCACCAGCAGGACGGCCGACAATTCACCCCTCCACTTT	CATSRTADNSPLHF
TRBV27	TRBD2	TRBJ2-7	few	TGTGCCAGCAGTTCGGGCGGGGGGCTCGAGCAGTACTTC	CASSSGGGLEQYF
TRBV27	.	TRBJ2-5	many	TGTGCCAGCAGTTTCCGCCTGGGGTTACAAGAGACCCAGTACTTC	CASSFRLGLQETQYF
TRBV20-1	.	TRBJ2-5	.	TGCAGTGCTAGGGTTAGGTTTCAAGAGACCCAGTACTTC	CSARVRFQETQYF
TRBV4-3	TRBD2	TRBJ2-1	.	TGCGCCAGCAGCCAAGACGCGGGACTAGCGGGTTATGAGCAGTTCTTC	CASSQDAGLAGYEQFF
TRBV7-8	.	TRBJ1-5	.	TGTGCCAGCAGCTTAGGTTGGCGGGGGGGGGACAATCAGCCCCAGCATTTT	CASSLGWRGGDNQPQHF
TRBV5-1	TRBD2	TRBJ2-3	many	TGCGCCAGCAGCCCGTGGACTAGCGGAAGCACAGATACGCAGTATTTT	CASSPWTSGSTDTQYF
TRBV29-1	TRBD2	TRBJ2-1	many	TGCAGCGTTGTGCGGGAGATCGAGCAGTTCTTC	CSVVREIEQFF
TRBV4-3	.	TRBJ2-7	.	TGCGCCAGCAGCCAAGATTTAGAGTCCGCCGCCTACGAGCAGTACTTC	CASSQDLESAAYEQYF
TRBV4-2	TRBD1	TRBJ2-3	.	TGTGCCAGCAGCCCTGGGCACAGGGGGCCATTGACAGATACGCAGTATTTT	CASSPGHRGPLTDTQYF